This passage covers 2 T cell receptor beta chains from one sample sequenced in a study of T-cell memory formation after mild COVID-19. TCRdb used MiXCR to reprocess the 5' RACE reads, holding one entry per CDR3 protein. The sample has tens of thousands of distinct CDR3 sequences, around 16% seen once. Sequencing was done on a sample of PBMCs or a T cell subset sorted from them (not recorded which). These receptors originate from an adult who had mild COVID-19 (a few samples of this study predate the infection). Cell type and time point are not known.

This clonotype was seen many times. DNA for the CDR3: TGTGCCAGCAGTTATACGTACAGACCAAATCACTTCTACGAGCAGTACTTC. This sequence encodes CASSYTYRPNHFYEQYF. V gene TRBV6-5 combines with J gene TRBJ2-7; no clear D gene. The ends were cut back, 3 bases at V and 3 bases at J, with 21 bases in the middle. There are 17 residues in the CDR3. The V gene's germline CDR1 is MNHEY and CDR2 SVGAGI.

The chain combines TRBV4-1 with TRBJ2-1, with 8 bases identical to TRBD1. The CDR3 extends over 14 amino acids. Germline CDR1 MGHRA, CDR2 YSYEKL. J was trimmed by 4 bases and V by 9 bases; bases with no gene match: 8. This CDR3 is CASHQGTGYNEQFF. The CDR3 coding sequence is TGCGCCAGTCATCAAGGGACAGGATACAATGAGCAGTTCTTC.